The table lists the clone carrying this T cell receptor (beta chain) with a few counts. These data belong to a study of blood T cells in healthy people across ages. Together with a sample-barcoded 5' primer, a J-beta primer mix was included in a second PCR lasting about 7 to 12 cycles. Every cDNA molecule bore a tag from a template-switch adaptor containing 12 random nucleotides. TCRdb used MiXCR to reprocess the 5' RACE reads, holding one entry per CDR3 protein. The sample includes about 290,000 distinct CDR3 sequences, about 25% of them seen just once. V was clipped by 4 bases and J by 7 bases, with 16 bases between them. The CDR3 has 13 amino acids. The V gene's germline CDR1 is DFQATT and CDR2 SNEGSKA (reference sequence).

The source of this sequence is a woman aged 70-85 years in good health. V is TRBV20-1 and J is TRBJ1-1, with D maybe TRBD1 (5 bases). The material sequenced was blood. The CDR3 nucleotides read TGCAGTGCTACTTCTGGGACCCTCGGTGAAGCTTTCTTT. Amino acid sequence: CSATSGTLGEAFF.